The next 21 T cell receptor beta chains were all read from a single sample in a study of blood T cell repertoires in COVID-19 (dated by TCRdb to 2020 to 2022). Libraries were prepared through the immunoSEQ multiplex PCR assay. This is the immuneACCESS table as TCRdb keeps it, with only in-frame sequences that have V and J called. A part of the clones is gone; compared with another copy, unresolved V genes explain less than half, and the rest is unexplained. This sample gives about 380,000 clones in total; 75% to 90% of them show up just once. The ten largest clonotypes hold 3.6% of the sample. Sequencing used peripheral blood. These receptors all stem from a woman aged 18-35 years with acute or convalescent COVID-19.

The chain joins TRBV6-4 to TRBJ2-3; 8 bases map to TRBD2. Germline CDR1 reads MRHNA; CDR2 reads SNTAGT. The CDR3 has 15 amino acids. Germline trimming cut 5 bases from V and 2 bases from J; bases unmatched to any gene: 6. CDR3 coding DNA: TGTGCCAGCAGTCCCGGACTAGCCCACACAGATACGCAGTATTTT. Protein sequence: CASSPGLAHTDTQYF.

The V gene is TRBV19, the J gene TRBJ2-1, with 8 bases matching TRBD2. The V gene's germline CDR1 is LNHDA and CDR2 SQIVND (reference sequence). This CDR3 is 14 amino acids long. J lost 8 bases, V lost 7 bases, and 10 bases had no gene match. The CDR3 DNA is TGTGCCAGTAATCCTACGGGACTAGTAGATGAGCAGTTCTTC. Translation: CASNPTGLVDEQFF.

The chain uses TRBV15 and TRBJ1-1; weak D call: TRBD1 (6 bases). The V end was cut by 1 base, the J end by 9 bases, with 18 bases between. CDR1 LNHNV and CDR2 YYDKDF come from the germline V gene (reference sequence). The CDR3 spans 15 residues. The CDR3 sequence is CATSRGPIQGLKAFF. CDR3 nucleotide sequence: TGTGCCACCAGCAGAGGCCCTATACAGGGATTAAAAGCTTTCTTT.

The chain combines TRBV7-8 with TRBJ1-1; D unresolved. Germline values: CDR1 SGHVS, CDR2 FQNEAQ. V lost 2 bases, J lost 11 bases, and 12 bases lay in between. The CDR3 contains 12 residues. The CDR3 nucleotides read TGTGCCAGCAGCTTAAGTACCGGGGTGGCTTTCTTT. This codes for CASSLSTGVAFF. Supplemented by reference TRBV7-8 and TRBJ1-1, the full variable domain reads GAGVSQSPRYKVAKRGQDVALRCDPISGHVSLFWYQQALGQGPEFLTYFQNEAQLDKSGLPSDRFFAERPEGSVSTLKIQRTQQEDSAVYLCASSLSTGVAFFGQGTRLTVV.

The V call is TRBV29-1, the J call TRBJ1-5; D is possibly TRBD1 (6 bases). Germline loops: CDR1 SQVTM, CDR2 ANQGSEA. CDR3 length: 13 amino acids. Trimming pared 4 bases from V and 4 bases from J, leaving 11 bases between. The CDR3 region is CSVARQVNQPQHF. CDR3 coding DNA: TGCAGCGTTGCCAGACAGGTAAATCAGCCCCAGCATTTT.

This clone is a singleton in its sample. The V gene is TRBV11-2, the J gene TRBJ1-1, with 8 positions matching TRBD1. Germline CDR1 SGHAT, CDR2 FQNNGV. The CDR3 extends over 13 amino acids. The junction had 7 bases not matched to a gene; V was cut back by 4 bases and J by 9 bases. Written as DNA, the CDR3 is TGTGCCAGCAGCTCAGTAAACAGGGGGAAAGCTTTCTTT. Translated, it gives CASSSVNRGKAFF.

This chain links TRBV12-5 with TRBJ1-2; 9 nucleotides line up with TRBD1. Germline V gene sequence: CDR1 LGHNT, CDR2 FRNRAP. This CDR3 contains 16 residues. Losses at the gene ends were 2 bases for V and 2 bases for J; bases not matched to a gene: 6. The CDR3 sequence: CASGLPRTGANYGYTF. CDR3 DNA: TGTGCTAGTGGTTTGCCACGGACAGGGGCGAACTATGGCTACACCTTC.

The CDR3 here is CASSPHGQVNTGELFF. In nucleotides, the CDR3 is TGTGCCAGCAGCCCTCATGGGCAGGTGAACACCGGGGAGCTGTTTTTT. The rearrangement links TRBV9 to TRBJ2-2; no clear D gene. CDR3 length equals 16 residues. The germline V gene encodes CDR1 SGDLS and CDR2 YYNGEE. V was pared by 4 bases and J by 1 base, with 14 bases between.

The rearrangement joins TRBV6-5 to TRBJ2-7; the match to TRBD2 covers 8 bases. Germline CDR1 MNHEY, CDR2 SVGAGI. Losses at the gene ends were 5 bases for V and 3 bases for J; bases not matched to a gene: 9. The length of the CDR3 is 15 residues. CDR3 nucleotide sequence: TGTGCCAGCAGTAGTGGGCGGGAGGTAATCTACGAGCAGTACTTC. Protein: CASSSGREVIYEQYF.

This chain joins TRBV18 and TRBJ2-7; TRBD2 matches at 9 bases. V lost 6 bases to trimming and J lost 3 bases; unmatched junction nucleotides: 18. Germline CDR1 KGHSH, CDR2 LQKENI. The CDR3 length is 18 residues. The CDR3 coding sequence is TGTGCCAGCTCCCGAGGTGTGTTAGCGGGAGAACTAGGCTACGAGCAGTACTTC. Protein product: CASSRGVLAGELGYEQYF.

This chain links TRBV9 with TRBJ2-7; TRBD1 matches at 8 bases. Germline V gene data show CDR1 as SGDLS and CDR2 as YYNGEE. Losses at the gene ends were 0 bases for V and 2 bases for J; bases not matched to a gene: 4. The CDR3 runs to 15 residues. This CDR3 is CASSVEQGATYEQYF. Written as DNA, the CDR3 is TGTGCCAGCAGCGTAGAGCAGGGGGCAACCTACGAGCAGTACTTC. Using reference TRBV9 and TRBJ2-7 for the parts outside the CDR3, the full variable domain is DSGVTQTPKHLITATGQRVTLRCSPRSGDLSVYWYQQSLDQGLQFLIQYYNGEERAKGNILERFSAQQFPDLHSELNLSSLELGDSALYFCASSVEQGATYEQYFGPGTRLTVT.

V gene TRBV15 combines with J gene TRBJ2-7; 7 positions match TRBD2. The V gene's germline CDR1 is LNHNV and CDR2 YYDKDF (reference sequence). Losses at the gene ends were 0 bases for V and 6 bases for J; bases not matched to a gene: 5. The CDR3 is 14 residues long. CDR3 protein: CATSRDGGVGEQYF. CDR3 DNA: TGTGCCACCAGCAGAGATGGGGGGGTTGGCGAGCAGTACTTC.

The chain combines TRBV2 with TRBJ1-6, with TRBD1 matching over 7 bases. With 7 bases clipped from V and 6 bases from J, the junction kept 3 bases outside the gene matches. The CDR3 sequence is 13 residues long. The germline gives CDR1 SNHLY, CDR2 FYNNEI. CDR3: CASNQGVNSPLHF. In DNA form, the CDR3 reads TGTGCCAGCAATCAGGGGGTTAATTCACCCCTCCACTTT.

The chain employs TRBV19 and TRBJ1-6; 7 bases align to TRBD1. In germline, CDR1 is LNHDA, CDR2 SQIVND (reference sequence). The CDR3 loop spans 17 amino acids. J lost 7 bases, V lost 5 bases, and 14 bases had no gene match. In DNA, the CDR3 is TGTGCCAGTAGTGCAATTACGGGACAGTATTCGAATTCACCCCTCCACTTT. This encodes CASSAITGQYSNSPLHF.

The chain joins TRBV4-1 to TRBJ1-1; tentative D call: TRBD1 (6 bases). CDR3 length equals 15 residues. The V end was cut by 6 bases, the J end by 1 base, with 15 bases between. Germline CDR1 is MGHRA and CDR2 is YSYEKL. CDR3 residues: CASRLTWTANTEAFF. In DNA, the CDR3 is TGCGCCAGCAGACTCACGTGGACAGCGAACACTGAAGCTTTCTTT.

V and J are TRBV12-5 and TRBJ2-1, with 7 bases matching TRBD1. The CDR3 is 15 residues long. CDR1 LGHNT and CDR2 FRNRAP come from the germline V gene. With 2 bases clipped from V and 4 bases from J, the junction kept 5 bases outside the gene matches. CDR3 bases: TGTGCTAGTGGTTTGAGGGGGCTCGCATACAATGAGCAGTTCTTC. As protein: CASGLRGLAYNEQFF.

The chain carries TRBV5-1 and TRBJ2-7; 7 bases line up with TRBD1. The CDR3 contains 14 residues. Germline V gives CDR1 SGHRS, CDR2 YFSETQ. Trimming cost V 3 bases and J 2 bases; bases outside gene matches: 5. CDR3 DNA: TGCGCCAGCAGCTATTCCGGGACAGCCTACGAGCAGTACTTC. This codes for CASSYSGTAYEQYF.

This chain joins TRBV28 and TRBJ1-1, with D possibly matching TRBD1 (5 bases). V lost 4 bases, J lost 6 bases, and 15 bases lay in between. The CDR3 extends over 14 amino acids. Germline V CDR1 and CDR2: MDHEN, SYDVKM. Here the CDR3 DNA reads TGTGCCAGCAGTTATCACTTCAGGGCGCCTGAAGCTTTCTTT. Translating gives CASSYHFRAPEAFF. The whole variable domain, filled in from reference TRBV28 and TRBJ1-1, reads DVKVTQSSRYLVKRTGEKVFLECVQDMDHENMFWYRQDPGLGLRLIYFSYDVKMKEKGDIPEGYSVSREKKERFSLILESASTNQTSMYLCASSYHFRAPEAFFGQGTRLTVV.

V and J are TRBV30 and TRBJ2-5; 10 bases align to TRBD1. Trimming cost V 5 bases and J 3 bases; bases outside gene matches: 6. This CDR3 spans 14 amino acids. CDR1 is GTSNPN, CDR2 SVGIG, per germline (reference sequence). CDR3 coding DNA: TGTGCCTGGGGGACTGGGACAGGGGAAGAGACCCAGTACTTC. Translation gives CAWGTGTGEETQYF.

CDR3 sequence: CASSEAVVLEAKNIQYF. Here the CDR3 DNA reads TGTGCCAGCAGTGAAGCGGTCGTACTAGAAGCCAAAAACATTCAGTACTTC. J is TRBJ2-4 and V is TRBV6-1; D is perhaps TRBD2 (5 bases). The CDR3 runs to 17 residues. Germline-derived CDR1 and CDR2 are MNHNS and SASEGT. Trimming left V 0 bases short and J 0 bases short, with 12 bases between.

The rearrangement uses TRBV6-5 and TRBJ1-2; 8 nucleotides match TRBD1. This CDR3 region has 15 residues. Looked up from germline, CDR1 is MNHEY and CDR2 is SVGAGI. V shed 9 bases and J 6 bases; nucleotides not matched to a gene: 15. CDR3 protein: CASGIISGGDDGYTF. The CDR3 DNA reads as TGTGCCAGTGGCATCATATCAGGGGGCGACGATGGCTACACCTTC.